A selection of T cell receptor beta chains follows, all from one sample in a study of T cells in tuberculosis. The repertoire was sequenced with immunoSEQ multiplex PCR; TCRdb's copy has only in-frame clones and lacks some. The sample contains fewer than 40,000 clones, 86% of which appear only once. The sequencing used PBMCs, collected at tuberculosis diagnosis. These TCRs come from an adult with tuberculosis. Both conserved end residues are part of each CDR3. D genes are given only for firm matches.

>TRBJ1-5|TRBV6-5|TRBD1
TGTGCCAGCAGTAACCCAGGGGGGACACGGCCCCAGCATTTT
CASSNPGGTRPQHF
>TRBJ1-4|TRBV10-3|.
TGTGCCATCAGTGAGAGGACACAGGAAAAACTGTTTTTT
CAISERTQEKLFF
>TRBJ2-2|TRBV2|TRBD2
TGTGCCAGCAGCCCGACTAGCGGGATCCCCGGGGAGCTGTTTTTT
CASSPTSGIPGELFF
>TRBJ1-3|TRBV2|TRBD1
TGTGCCAGCAGCGGACAGGTCTCTGGAAACACCATATATTTT
CASSGQVSGNTIYF
>TRBJ1-1|TRBV6-5|.
TGTGCCAGCAGTTCTACAGCTCGGGGGAAAACTGAAGCTTTCTTT
CASSSTARGKTEAFF
>TRBJ1-2|TRBV28|TRBD1
TGTGCCAGCAGTTTAGGGGACAGGGGTTCGTATGGCTACACCTTC
CASSLGDRGSYGYTF
>TRBJ1-3|TRBV28|TRBD1
TGTGCCAGCAGTTTAGGGAGACAGGGCTATTCTGGAAACACCATATATTTT
CASSLGRQGYSGNTIYF
>TRBJ2-3|TRBV10-2|.
TGCGCCAGCAGTCCCACTGGGGCGGAAGATACGCAGTATTTT
CASSPTGAEDTQYF
>TRBJ2-1|TRBV5-4|.
TGTGCCAGCAGCGTGGACACCCCGGGGAATGAGCAGTTCTTC
CASSVDTPGNEQFF
>TRBJ1-2|TRBV2|TRBD1
TGTGCCAGCAGCATAAGTGGACAGGCTAACTATGGCTACACCTTC
CASSISGQANYGYTF